This T cell receptor beta chain was observed in a study of cytomegalovirus exposure and HLA in healthy donors (dated by TCRdb to 2016 to 2017). About the full investigation: An earlier analysis of several hundred of the donors reported around 280 Gb of sequence data and 95 million to 120 million unique TCR beta sequences obtained from some 170 million T cells. Approximately 310 gigabases of sequencing data and approximately 92 million unique TCR sequences made up an early release that covered approximately 620 HLA-typed donors. Of the 350 to 400 genotyped donors, 65% to 90% fell in the genetic ancestry cluster associated with self-reported Caucasian donors. The study aimed to test whether cataloging public T cell receptors could reveal signatures of past pathogen exposure. The T cell repertoires of around 670 subjects were profiled by immunosequencing and related to cytomegalovirus serostatus. A separate validation cohort of roughly 130 different subjects was used in addition to the roughly 620-subject first cohort. To predict cytomegalovirus infection status, the study combined high-throughput TCR immunosequencing, statistical association of individual TCRs with disease status, and machine learning. A later analysis re-examined previously published TCR beta repertoires from roughly 720 donors and added high-resolution HLA genotyping to investigate patterns of TCR occurrence. In the later analysis, no new phenotypic data were used to find candidate immune exposures; instead, reliance was placed on TCR beta sequences and their occurrence across donors. An earlier analysis of 587 of the donors applied high-throughput TCR beta sequencing to assess whether each TCR beta V gene segment acted as functional or pseudogenic. Alongside the repertoire data, information on donor age, sex, ethnicity and CMV serostatus was compiled. A later genetic analysis took genome-wide SNP genotypes for about three fifths of the 666 donors and used that subset as a discovery cohort. All discovery cohort repertoires had been generated using a single sequencing platform. HLA typing covered class I and class II loci at four-digit resolution. The number of donors typed differed by locus, with about 620-630 for A, B, C, DRB1 and DQB1, 522 for DQA1, approximately 570 for DPA1, and some 450 for DPB1. Because of strong linkage in the cohort, five DR-DQ haplotypes were treated as single units for association and clustering. Across approximately 420 genotyped donors of the cohort, an average of about 240,000 unique TCR beta nucleotide sequences per donor were sequenced, and approximately 17% of those sequences were non-productive.

The cohort comprised 670 or so healthy bone marrow donors. All cohort members were sampled while nominally healthy, although unrecorded immune exposures were likely present. The donor was CMV seronegative and was included in the group of under 450 seronegative cohort members. Each donor provided a peripheral blood sample, and peripheral blood mononuclear cells were used for TCR beta sequencing. Genomic DNA was extracted from the blood cell samples with the Qiagen DNeasy Blood Extraction Kit. V loses 3 bases, J loses 7 bases, and the germline ends lie 9 bases apart. The germline V gene (reference sequence) supplies CDR1 LNHDA and CDR2 SQIVND. The CDR3 has 12 amino acids, counting the end cysteine and phenylalanine. Of the read, only the CDR3 DNA is kept; its 36 bases are in frame from base 1. As to this clone: The target of this receptor is not known. No base-level quality is on record; no much larger clone is a single base apart.

The method behind the library was the immunoSEQ multiplex PCR assay. For the multiplex PCR, a mixture combining 60 forward primers for TCR Vbeta segments and 13 reverse primers for TCR Jbeta segments was used. A multiplex PCR assay on genomic DNA amplified the CDR3 region of rearranged TCR beta genes. Amplified TCR beta libraries were sequenced as 87-base-pair reads on the Illumina HiSeq System. The original pipeline was this. A later analysis counted 65 million to 90 million unique TCR beta chains across the approximately 700 repertoires, and roughly 11 million of these chains were shared by at least two donors. Raw reads were error-corrected and collapsed into unique sequences by a nearest-neighbor algorithm in which closely related sequences were merged to remove PCR and sequencing errors. V, D and J gene segments were assigned by aligning CDR3 sequences to IMGT reference sequences. Each retained sequence needed at least a six-nucleotide match to both a V gene segment and a J gene segment. A rearrangement was called productive if the CDR3 had no stop codons and remained in frame with V and J, and every other rearrangement was called non-productive. Following IMGT convention, CDR3 was defined as the stretch from the second conserved V-encoded cysteine up to the conserved J-encoded phenylalanine. The earlier analysis of about 590 of the donors excluded sequences that lacked an unambiguous match to a single V gene segment. An earlier analysis of 587 of the donors classified V segments as functional when productive rearrangements were above 56.7% and as segregating when the standard deviation between donors was above 5%. To diagnose cytomegalovirus status from the catalog of TCR beta chain sequences, a statistical classification framework was built. In a later analysis, V and J genes were assigned by comparing TCR nucleotide sequences against IMGT/GENE-DB human TR gene sequences. The TCRdist pipeline was used in a later analysis to assign CDR3 sequences and most-parsimonious VDJ recombination scenarios. A later analysis defined each TCR beta chain by its CDR3 amino acid sequence plus V-gene family, and excluded reads lacking a unique V-gene family. As a way to deal with suspected cross-contamination and a sequencing artifact, a later analysis dropped hundreds of nucleotide sequences that were highly shared and had low generation probability. A later analysis calculated a clonal expansion index for each public chain from normalized within-repertoire ranks of inferred template counts. In a later analysis, generation probabilities were computed with a VDJ recombination model fitted to out-of-frame rearrangements, and the resulting probabilities were checked against IGoR. A later analysis scored TCR-TCR, TCR-HLA and TCR-CMV co-occurrence with hypergeometric tests, applying a repertoire-size bias correction to TCR pairs. In a later analysis, false discovery rates were estimated by permuting HLA or CMV assignments 20 times. A later analysis grouped co-occurring TCRs with DBSCAN, adding TCRdist sequence similarity when clustering within HLA-allele-positive subsets. Repertoires with fewer than 30,000 or more than 120,000 public chains were left out of co-occurrence clustering, as were about 5 repertoires with anomalous nucleotide sharing. Drawn from immuneACCESS, this table holds only the in-frame rearrangements with V and J called that TCRdb kept. Clones are partly lost; checked studies trace under half to an unresolved V gene and leave the rest unexplained. That table furnishes V, J and clone size, whereas the DNA furnished D and trimming. Within this sample are roughly 140,000 clones, with about 70% of them counted one time only. The ten largest make up about 1.8% of the sample.

The research as a whole found: Broadly in line with IMGT annotations, most TCR beta V segments showed up in productive rearrangements about 87% or about 30% of the time in an earlier analysis of about 500 of the donors. The study listed over 150 TCR beta chains as associated with cytomegalovirus. In a later analysis, TCR association rates were found to vary across HLA loci, with the most associated TCRs seen for DRB1 alleles and the fewest for HLA-C alleles. A later genetic analysis reported fewer N-insertions in productive TCRs among donors in an Asian-associated ancestry cluster than the roughly 650-donor mean. A further reported finding was that TCR beta sequences accurately predicted the HLA-A and HLA-B alleles for most subjects in the first cohort. In a later analysis, most CMV-associated TCR beta chains were found to appear HLA-restricted, with HLA associations seemingly driven largely by CMV exposure. Because counts were too low, about 18 rarely observed V segments, including chromosome 9 orphons, were left out of the earlier analysis of roughly 600 of the donors. Because HLA typing was missing for some donors at each locus, association tests included only the typed subset. Three of the identified cytomegalovirus-associated TCR beta chains were confirmed in vitro to be specific for cytomegalovirus antigens. A later analysis found that HLA-associated TCR beta chains were more clonally expanded and had lower generation probabilities than equally common non-associated chains. Across donors, most TCR sequences were observed very rarely, whereas some public TCRs were present in many individuals. The sequencing pipeline was judged likely to have produced a cluster of highly shared sequence variants as a technical artifact. Specific HLA alleles were associated with roughly 16,000 TCR beta sequences at a false discovery rate of 0.05 in a later analysis. Correlated functional status among segregating V segments might be attributable to linkage disequilibrium, but an unknown experimental factor could not be ruled out. The cohort was sequenced for TCR beta chains only, and without alpha or paired-chain data the features that could be detected were limited. Presence/absence analyses assumed roughly uniform sequencing depth across donors, an assumption that may not hold. A later genetic analysis associated a missense DCLRE1C variant with V-gene and J-gene trimming of TCR beta chains, and an independent cohort replicated the association. According to a later analysis, parvovirus B19, influenza, CMV and Epstein-Barr virus appeared linked to several top co-occurrence clusters. In both the original and validation cohorts, the classifier was reported to diagnose cytomegalovirus status with high specificity and sensitivity. The authors suggested that the approach could potentially be extended to other disease states and immunological phenotypes. CMV serostatus was the only immune exposure information available for the cohort. Strong co-occurrence of HLA alleles, especially DR and DQ, made assigning TCR associations to individual alleles difficult. Some IMGT-functional V segments, including TRBV6-2 and TRBV6-3, could not be told apart with the 87-base-pair reads, so those segments were excluded.

Sequencing input: PBMCs. The chain joins TRBV19 to TRBJ1-2; the D gene is possibly TRBD1, with 5 bases matching. This receptor was identified in a woman aged 40 to 50 in good health and CMV-seronegative. The sequenced DNA: TGTGCCAGTAGTATCGGGGGTGGTGGCTACACCTTC. This encodes CASSIGGGGYTF.